A single sample gave rise to the 26 T cell receptor beta chains below, sequenced in a study of CXCR3-negative and CXCR3-positive naive CD8 T cells. Libraries were UMI-labeled 5' RACE TRB cDNA. Each CDR3 protein gets one entry in TCRdb, which reprocessed the 5' RACE reads and gives no DNA. The sample table includes 6,500 to 7,000 distinct CDR3 sequences. No antigen has been assigned to these receptors. Study outcomes and limitations: Hydrophobicity was higher for TRB CDR3s found in CXCR3-positive naive cells than in CXCR3-negative naive cells.

The sample consisted of naive CXCR3+ CD8+ T cells from blood. Subset given: CD45RO-CCR7+CD27+CD95- naive CD8+ T cells expressing CXCR3 (TNR3+). The receptor source for this set is a human donor in good health. Some clones in this sample may be carry-over from other donors' samples.

Frequency places this clonotype as medium-sized. J is TRBJ2-4 and V is TRBV29-1; no DNA is available, so the TRBD1 call from TCRdb remains unchecked. The CDR3 is made up of 14 amino acids. Germline V gene lookup returns CDR1 SQVTM and CDR2 ANQGSEA. CDR3 amino acids: CSVEGMGGENIQYF.

By frequency, this clonotype registers medium-sized. This chain uses TRBV29-1 with TRBJ2-1; TCRdb's D call of TRBD2 is untestable without DNA. This CDR3 region has 14 residues. Per germline, CDR1 SQVTM and CDR2 ANQGSEA. The CDR3 sequence: CSVLAGTSYNEQFF.

The gene calls are TRBV29-1 and TRBJ2-2; the TCRdb call, TRBD2, lacks DNA for checking. The CDR3 covers 15 residues. Germline-derived CDR1 and CDR2 are SQVTM and ANQGSEA. CDR3 protein: CSVEVAGQNTGELFF.

This clonotype shows up as medium-sized by frequency. CDR3 protein: CASSEFGLEGETQYF. V gene TRBV10-2 combines with J gene TRBJ2-5; TCRdb's assignment of TRBD2 cannot be checked, as there is no DNA. Germline CDR1 is WSHSY and CDR2 is SAAADI. The CDR3 totals 15 residues.

This clonotype counts as medium-sized by frequency. The rearrangement uses TRBV29-1 and TRBJ1-2; the D gene TCRdb calls, TRBD1, cannot be checked with no DNA. This CDR3 comprises 15 residues. Germline V gene data show CDR1 as SQVTM and CDR2 as ANQGSEA. CDR3 region: CSVEHQQGPIYGYTF.

The V gene is TRBV3-1, the J gene TRBJ2-1. The CDR3 extends over 14 amino acids. Germline V gene sequence: CDR1 LGHDT, CDR2 YNNKEL (reference sequence). This chain's CDR3 is CASSQEGHRDEQFF.

In terms of frequency, this clonotype is medium-sized (0.01 to 0.1%). The J gene is TRBJ2-7, the V gene TRBV7-9; TCRdb selects TRBD1, and the lack of DNA leaves this call unchecked. Germline assignment: CDR1 SEHNR and CDR2 FQNEAQ (reference sequence). This CDR3 is built from 13 residues. The CDR3 loop reads CASSFGTGYEQYF.

The CDR3 protein is CASREMTSGANVLTF. V is TRBV2 and J is TRBJ2-6. CDR3 length: 15 residues. Germline values: CDR1 SNHLY, CDR2 FYNNEI.

Considering frequency, this clonotype is medium-sized (0.01 to 0.1%). The J gene is TRBJ1-2, the V gene TRBV29-1; the D gene TCRdb calls, TRBD1, cannot be checked with no DNA. CDR1 is SQVTM, CDR2 ANQGSEA, per germline. The CDR3 sequence is 13 residues long. The CDR3 region is CSVVNPGSYGYTF.

This clonotype is identified as medium-sized (0.01 to 0.1%) from frequency. V gene TRBV20-1 combines with J gene TRBJ2-7; TCRdb returns TRBD1, unconfirmable since there is no DNA. Germline CDR1 reads DFQATT; CDR2 reads SNEGSKA (reference sequence). This CDR3 has 13 residues. This CDR3 is CSAGDRGPYEQYF.

This clonotype is deemed medium-sized (0.01 to 0.1%) by its frequency. V and J are TRBV14 and TRBJ2-7. Germline V gene data show CDR1 as SGHDN and CDR2 as FVKESK. This CDR3 comprises 13 residues. This CDR3 is CASSGLVVREQYF. Variable domain in full (rest from reference TRBV14 and TRBJ2-7): EAGVTQFPSHSVIEKGQTVTLRCDPISGHDNLYWYRRVMGKEIKFLLHFVKESKQDESGMPNNRFLAERTGGTYSTLKVQPAELEDSGVYFCASSGLVVREQYFGPGTRLTVT.

This rearrangement joins TRBV28 to TRBJ2-7; TCRdb returns TRBD1, unconfirmable since there is no DNA. This CDR3 is built from 13 residues. Germline assignment: CDR1 MDHEN and CDR2 SYDVKM. The CDR3 here is CASSIDSYYEQYF. Full variable domain (remainder filled in from reference TRBV28 and TRBJ2-7): DVKVTQSSRYLVKRTGEKVFLECVQDMDHENMFWYRQDPGLGLRLIYFSYDVKMKEKGDIPEGYSVSREKKERFSLILESASTNQTSMYLCASSIDSYYEQYFGPGTRLTVT.

Its frequency marks this clonotype as medium-sized. The chain uses TRBV3-1 and TRBJ2-7; TCRdb outputs TRBD1, but without DNA this stays unchecked. Germline CDR1 reads LGHDT; CDR2 reads YNNKEL (reference sequence). This CDR3 region has 12 residues. The CDR3 reads CASRGPLYEQYF.

V usage is TRBV27 and J usage is TRBJ2-3; TCRdb returns TRBD2, unconfirmable since there is no DNA. The germline V gene has CDR1 MNHEY and CDR2 SMNVEV (reference sequence). The CDR3 is 16 residues long. CDR3 amino acids: CASSLMSSGNTDTQYF.

The rearrangement links TRBV29-1 to TRBJ2-4; lacking DNA, the TRBD2 call made by TCRdb goes unchecked. Per germline, CDR1 SQVTM and CDR2 ANQGSEA. CDR3 size: 14 residues. The CDR3 region is CSARAGVSKNIQYF. Combining the CDR3 with reference TRBV29-1 and TRBJ2-4 gives the whole variable domain SAVISQKPSRDICQRGTSLTIQCQVDSQVTMMFWYRQQPGQSLTLIATANQGSEATYESGFVIDKFPISRPNLTFSTLTVSNMSPEDSSIYLCSARAGVSKNIQYFGAGTRLSVL.

The chain joins TRBV23-1 to TRBJ1-6. TRBV23-1 is recorded as an ORF, its role being uncertain. The CDR3 is 13 residues long. CDR3 protein: CAMQGISNSPLHF.

The J gene is TRBJ2-7, the V gene TRBV5-6; the D call from TCRdb, TRBD1, cannot be confirmed without DNA. The CDR3 is made up of 15 amino acids. The V gene's germline CDR1 is SGHDT and CDR2 YYEEEE. This CDR3 is CASSGVGQGYYEQYF.

The rearrangement joins TRBV29-1 to TRBJ2-2; TCRdb's D call, TRBD2, is unchecked because there is no DNA. This CDR3 spans 15 amino acids. The V gene's germline CDR1 is SQVTM and CDR2 ANQGSEA. This chain's CDR3 is CSVESASRNTGELFF.

This clonotype is labeled medium-sized based on frequency. This chain joins TRBV19 and TRBJ1-1. This CDR3 spans 12 amino acids. The V gene's germline CDR1 is LNHDA and CDR2 SQIVND (reference sequence). CDR3 sequence reads: CASSISNTEAFF. The whole variable domain, remainder taken from reference TRBV19 and TRBJ1-1, is DGGITQSPKYLFRKEGQNVTLSCEQNLNHDAMYWYRQDPGQGLRLIYYSQIVNDFQKGDIAEGYSVSREKKESFPLTVTSAQKNPTAFYLCASSISNTEAFFGQGTRLTVV.

The chain couples TRBV29-1 to TRBJ1-3; TCRdb names TRBD1, which stays unverified in the absence of DNA. The V gene's germline CDR1 is SQVTM and CDR2 ANQGSEA. The CDR3 extends over 14 amino acids. CDR3 amino acids: CSARTGDSGNTIYF.

The rearrangement links TRBV2 to TRBJ2-7. The CDR3 covers 12 residues. CDR1 and CDR2 from the germline V gene are SNHLY and FYNNEI. CDR3: CASSDPTYEQYF. Complete variable domain (other parts from reference TRBV2 and TRBJ2-7): EPEVTQTPSHQVTQMGQEVILRCVPISNHLYFYWYRQILGQKVEFLVSFYNNEISEKSEIFDDQFSVERPDGSNFTLKIRSTKLEDSAMYFCASSDPTYEQYFGPGTRLTVT.

This clonotype registers medium-sized by frequency. The rearrangement joins TRBV7-9 to TRBJ2-2. Per the germline V gene, CDR1 is SEHNR and CDR2 is FQNEAQ (reference sequence). The CDR3 is 18 residues long. The CDR3 is CASSLLGQTPTNTGELFF. The variable domain in full, with the rest retrieved from reference TRBV7-9 and TRBJ2-2, is DTGVSQNPRHKITKRGQNVTFRCDPISEHNRLYWYRQTLGQGPEFLTYFQNEAQLEKSRLLSDRFSAERPKGSFSTLEIQRTEQGDSAMYLCASSLLGQTPTNTGELFFGEGSRLTVL.

This clonotype is medium-sized by frequency. The chain combines TRBV5-1 with TRBJ2-1; TCRdb reports TRBD2, a call that lacks DNA to check it against. The germline V gene has CDR1 SGHRS and CDR2 YFSETQ. CDR3 length: 17 amino acids. The CDR3 sequence is CASSHGTSGGSYNEQFF.

In terms of frequency, this clonotype is medium-sized. This sequence joins TRBV3-1 and TRBJ1-5; TCRdb proposes TRBD1, but this gene call is untestable without DNA. The CDR3 runs to 14 residues. Looked up from germline, CDR1 is LGHDT and CDR2 is YNNKEL (reference sequence). The CDR3 spells CASSQDSGNQPQHF.

The chain uses TRBV7-9 and TRBJ2-4; TCRdb reports TRBD1, a call that lacks DNA to check it against. Germline V CDR1 and CDR2: SEHNR, FQNEAQ (reference sequence). The CDR3 is 15 amino acids. The CDR3 sequence is CASSPWTGVKNIQYF.

The J gene is TRBJ2-2, the V gene TRBV29-1; TCRdb selects TRBD1, and the lack of DNA leaves this call unchecked. Germline-derived CDR1 and CDR2 are SQVTM and ANQGSEA. There are 15 residues in the CDR3. CDR3 protein: CSVDPSGGNTGELFF.